The T cell receptor beta chain described here comes from a study of T-cell reconstitution after alpha-beta-depleted transplantation in children. On this clonotype: Its specificity is not known.

Findings and caveats of the study: Counts and diversity of T cells one year after transplant came mostly from newly produced T cells. Diversity of TCRbeta at day 60 was high in some patients, arising from surviving recipient T cells and thymic progenitors. Expanded graft clones numbering several hundred reportedly gave rise to alpha-beta T cells about two months after transplant.

Unique molecular identifiers were incorporated during preparation of the TCRbeta library. MiXCR, applied by TCRdb to the PCR reads, yields one record per CDR3 protein. Seen here are about 580,000 distinct CDR3 sequences, under 30% observed once, and the top ten hold less than 15%. The specimen comprised PBMCs, mostly from graft donor cells, sampled 360 days after TCRalphabeta/CD19-depleted stem cell transplant. The origin of this receptor is a boy younger than two who had a stem cell transplant for acute myeloid leukemia, so the T cells may come from the graft donor.

The CDR3 sequence is CASSFKTNEQFF. The CDR3 nucleotides are TGTGCCAGCAGCTTTAAGACTAACGAGCAGTTCTTC. This sequence joins TRBV11-2 and TRBJ2-1, with D possibly matching TRBD2 (5 bases). V was clipped by 3 bases and J by 10 bases, with 10 bases between them. CDR3 size: 12 residues. Germline assignment: CDR1 SGHAT and CDR2 FQNNGV.